The 32 T cell receptor beta chains reported below all come from one sample, sequenced in a study of cytomegalovirus exposure and HLA in healthy donors (dated by TCRdb to about 2017). Libraries were prepared through the immunoSEQ multiplex PCR assay. For the multiplex PCR, a mixture combining 60 forward primers for TCR Vbeta segments and 13 reverse primers for TCR Jbeta segments was used. As stored in TCRdb, this immuneACCESS dataset retains in-frame rearrangements with V and J assigned. A fraction of the clones does not appear; measured against another copy, unresolved V genes explain less than half of the discrepancy, and the remainder lacks a known reason. The sample records more than 85,000 clones, around 76% of which are singletons. About a tenth of the sample comes from the top ten. Specimen: PBMCs. Source of these receptors: a man aged 25-40 years in good health and CMV-seropositive.

This clone showed up just a few times. This chain joins TRBV28 and TRBJ1-1; tentatively, D is TRBD1 (5 bases). The V end was cut by 6 bases, the J end by 0 bases, with 14 bases between. CDR1 and CDR2 (germline): MDHEN, SYDVKM. This CDR3 has 15 residues. The CDR3 DNA reads TGTGCCAGCAGGGAAGACAGAGCCCTGAACACTGAAGCTTTCTTT. Its translation is CASREDRALNTEAFF.

V gene TRBV12-5 combines with J gene TRBJ1-1; D unresolved. Trimming took 6 bases from V and 7 from J, leaving 12 bases between them. Looked up from germline, CDR1 is LGHNT and CDR2 is FRNRAP. This CDR3 spans 12 amino acids. This CDR3 reads CASGILYSEAFF. As DNA, the CDR3 is TGTGCTAGTGGAATTCTTTACAGTGAAGCTTTCTTT.

The rearrangement uses TRBV27 and TRBJ1-1; the D gene is possibly TRBD1 (5 bases). In germline, CDR1 is MNHEY, CDR2 SMNVEV (reference sequence). The V end lost 1 base, the J end lost 5 bases, and 14 bases lay between the germline ends. The CDR3 has 15 residues. CDR3 amino acids: CASSLFGGEGTEAFF. For the CDR3, the DNA is TGTGCCAGCAGTTTATTCGGGGGGGAGGGTACTGAAGCTTTCTTT.

This chain links TRBV9 with TRBJ2-7; TRBD2 aligns across 14 bases. V was clipped by 4 bases and J by 4 bases; unmatched bases: 4. The CDR3 extends over 15 amino acids. CDR1 SGDLS and CDR2 YYNGEE come from the germline V gene. The CDR3 region has the DNA TGTGCCAGCAGCCCACGGACTAGCGGGGGGTACGAGCAGTACTTC. Translation gives CASSPRTSGGYEQYF.

The chain joins TRBV4-1 to TRBJ2-5; weak D call: TRBD2 (6 bases). Germline assignment: CDR1 MGHRA and CDR2 YSYEKL. V was cut by 1 base and J by 5 bases, with 14 bases left in between. The CDR3 runs to 15 residues. The CDR3 DNA sequence: TGCGCCAGCAGCCAAGTCGGGGGTAGGTGGGAGACCCAGTACTTC. Its protein is CASSQVGGRWETQYF.

The chain combines TRBV12-5 with TRBJ2-2; 8 bases line up with TRBD2. This CDR3 is 15 amino acids long. Germline V gene sequence: CDR1 LGHNT, CDR2 FRNRAP. Trimming removed 9 bases from V and 0 bases from J; junction bases left unmatched: 6. The CDR3 here is CASRSGGANTGELFF. The CDR3 bases are TGTGCTAGCCGGAGCGGGGGCGCGAACACCGGGGAGCTGTTTTTT.

This clone was found a few times. The CDR3 sequence: CSVEGGGAGEQYF. CDR3 nucleotides: TGCAGCGTTGAAGGTGGAGGGGCCGGAGAGCAGTACTTC. J is TRBJ2-7 and V is TRBV29-1; tentative D call: TRBD2 (6 bases). The CDR3 length is 13 residues. Germline-derived CDR1 and CDR2 are SQVTM and ANQGSEA. Between the trimmed V and J ends, which lost 1 base and 7 bases, there was a span of 14 bases.

CDR3 nucleotides: TGTGCCAGCAGTTACCACAGGGGCTACGAGCAGTACTTC. It yields the protein CASSYHRGYEQYF. The chain is built from TRBV6-5 and TRBJ2-7; 7 bases line up with TRBD1. The CDR3 length is 13 residues. Trimming cost V 2 bases and J 3 bases; bases outside gene matches: 1. CDR1 and CDR2 from the germline V gene are MNHEY and SVGAGI.

The CDR3 here is CASSQGSVFTDTQYF. The DNA for the CDR3 is TGTGCCAGTAGTCAGGGGTCCGTATTCACAGATACGCAGTATTTT. The chain couples TRBV19 to TRBJ2-3; possible D gene TRBD1, 6 bases. V lost 5 bases and J 2 bases, leaving 14 bases between the germline ends. CDR3 size: 15 residues. Germline values: CDR1 LNHDA, CDR2 SQIVND (reference sequence). Based on the CDR3 plus reference TRBV19 and TRBJ2-3, the full variable domain is DGGITQSPKYLFRKEGQNVTLSCEQNLNHDAMYWYRQDPGQGLRLIYYSQIVNDFQKGDIAEGYSVSREKKESFPLTVTSAQKNPTAFYLCASSQGSVFTDTQYFGPGTRLTVL.

The gene calls are TRBV27 and TRBJ1-3; TRBD1 aligns across 9 bases. The trim removed 7 bases at V and 6 bases at J, leaving 10 bases unmatched. This CDR3 comprises 15 residues. Germline CDR1 MNHEY, CDR2 SMNVEV (reference sequence). For the CDR3, the DNA is TGTGCCAGCATCGCCCAGACAGGGGGTGAAAACACCATATATTTT. Protein product: CASIAQTGGENTIYF.

The DNA for the CDR3 is TGTGCCAGCTCACCACCGGCCAGCGGGGGCAGAGAGACCCAGTACTTC. Residues: CASSPPASGGRETQYF. The J gene is TRBJ2-5, the V gene TRBV18; 8 bases line up with TRBD2. V lost 0 bases, J lost 4 bases, and 7 bases stayed unmatched. Germline V lookup: CDR1 KGHSH, CDR2 LQKENI. The CDR3 sequence is 16 residues long.

The chain joins TRBV6-6 to TRBJ1-2; D call uncertain. The CDR3 spans 13 residues. The germline V and J ends were trimmed by 0 bases and 7 bases, with 9 bases remaining between them. From germline, CDR1 is MNHNY and CDR2 SVGAGI (reference sequence). CDR3 sequence (DNA): TGTGCCAGCAGTTACTCGTCGGAGGGTGGCTACACCTTC. Protein sequence: CASSYSSEGGYTF.

This chain uses TRBV4-1 with TRBJ1-1, with D hard to call. This CDR3 spans 15 amino acids. V lost 4 bases, J lost 0 bases, and 12 bases lay in between. Germline V CDR1 and CDR2: MGHRA, YSYEKL. CDR3 sequence reads: CASSPGTDMNTEAFF. The DNA of the CDR3 is TGCGCCAGCAGCCCAGGTACAGATATGAACACTGAAGCTTTCTTT.

This sequence joins TRBV29-1 and TRBJ2-1; tentatively, D is TRBD2 (6 bases). The CDR3 loop spans 13 amino acids. Trimming pared 6 bases from V and 3 bases from J, leaving 12 bases between. Germline values: CDR1 SQVTM, CDR2 ANQGSEA. DNA for the CDR3: TGCAGCGTCGCGCGGGGATACTACAATGAGCAGTTCTTC. It specifies CSVARGYYNEQFF.

This clone was recorded only once. The J gene is TRBJ1-2, the V gene TRBV9; the D gene is possibly TRBD1 (6 bases). This CDR3 spans 14 amino acids. The germline gives CDR1 SGDLS, CDR2 YYNGEE. V shed 4 bases and J shed 2 bases, with 12 bases lying between them. The CDR3 DNA is TGTGCCAGCAGCCCAACGACAGGAAACTATGGCTACACCTTC. Translated: CASSPTTGNYGYTF.

The chain has TRBV28 and TRBJ2-3; the match to TRBD2 covers 16 bases. After removal of 3 bases from V and 2 bases from J, the junction contained 11 bases not matched to a gene. Germline CDR1 and CDR2: MDHEN and SYDVKM. The CDR3 has 20 amino acids. CDR3 residues: CASSFKGPGLAGGTTDTQYF. CDR3 nucleotides: TGTGCCAGCAGTTTTAAGGGCCCGGGACTAGCGGGGGGGACCACAGATACGCAGTATTTT.

The chain uses TRBV5-6 and TRBJ2-5; D call uncertain. Deletions cut 1 base from V and 5 bases from J, with 9 bases between. The CDR3 length is 13 residues. In germline, CDR1 is SGHDT, CDR2 YYEEEE. DNA of the CDR3: TGTGCCAGCAGCTTGCAATCGGGTGAGACCCAGTACTTC. It codes for CASSLQSGETQYF.

With regard to this clone: A much larger clone sits a single nucleotide away, making a read error possible. This chain links TRBV4-3 with TRBJ2-5, with 9 nucleotides matching TRBD1. The end of the DNA fits TRBJ2-7 better, so the J call may be wrong. CDR3 length equals 15 residues. Germline V lookup: CDR1 LGHNA, CDR2 YSLEER. The CDR3 protein is CASSQEPGQGYEQYF. CDR3 nucleotide sequence: TGCGCCAGCAGCCAAGAACCGGGACAGGGCTACGAGCAGTACTTC.

The chain uses TRBV29-1 and TRBJ2-5, with 10 bases matching TRBD2. With V trimmed by 4 bases and J by 1 base, 6 bases remained unmatched. This CDR3 spans 15 amino acids. Germline values: CDR1 SQVTM, CDR2 ANQGSEA. In DNA form, the CDR3 reads TGCAGCGTTGTCCTAGCGGGGGACACCCAAGAGACCCAGTACTTC. Its translation is CSVVLAGDTQETQYF.

This chain connects TRBV7-9 to TRBJ1-1; maybe TRBD1 (6 bases). The ends were cut back, 1 base at V and 12 bases at J, with 18 bases in the middle. There are 14 residues in the CDR3. Germline assignment: CDR1 SEHNR and CDR2 FQNEAQ (reference sequence). CDR3 sequence reads: CASSLGSQTGLSFF. The CDR3 bases are TGTGCCAGCAGCTTAGGGTCCCAAACAGGGTTATCTTTCTTT.

The count of this clone is one. The rearrangement joins TRBV27 to TRBJ2-7, with D possibly being TRBD1 (6 bases). Germline CDR1 is MNHEY and CDR2 is SMNVEV (reference sequence). The CDR3 has 12 residues. The V end was cut by 8 bases, the J end by 6 bases, with 14 bases between. CDR3 in DNA: TGTGCCAGCCATGGGGGCCCTAGCGAGCAGTACTTC. Its protein product is CASHGGPSEQYF.

This clone was counted a few times. The chain couples TRBV15 to TRBJ2-5, with TRBD2 matching over 10 bases. Germline CDR1 and CDR2: LNHNV and YYDKDF (reference sequence). Trimming cost V 1 base and J 5 bases; bases outside gene matches: 4. This CDR3 spans 15 amino acids. The CDR3 region has the DNA TGTGCCACCAGCAGAGTAGCGGGGGGCGGCGAGACCCAGTACTTC. This codes for CATSRVAGGGETQYF.

The chain combines TRBV7-9 with TRBJ2-7; tentatively, D is TRBD2 (5 bases). Germline values: CDR1 SEHNR, CDR2 FQNEAQ (reference sequence). The CDR3 runs to 14 residues. Between the trimmed V and J ends, which lost 1 base and 5 bases, there was a span of 12 bases. The CDR3, as DNA: TGTGCCAGCAGCTTAGGCGGGTCTATCGACGAGCAGTACTTC. This translates into CASSLGGSIDEQYF.

The J gene is TRBJ2-7, the V gene TRBV6-5; tentatively, D is TRBD2 (6 bases). The germline V gene has CDR1 MNHEY and CDR2 SVGAGI. The CDR3 is made up of 13 amino acids. Trimming pared 6 bases from V and 6 bases from J, leaving 15 bases between. CDR3 in amino acids: CASRRTLGGEQYF. The CDR3 DNA sequence: TGTGCCAGCAGACGGACCCTGGGGGGCGAGCAGTACTTC.

The rearrangement joins TRBV4-3 to TRBJ2-3; 12 bases line up with TRBD2. Germline-derived CDR1 and CDR2 are LGHNA and YSLEER. This CDR3 region has 16 residues. J was trimmed by 5 bases and V by 4 bases; bases with no gene match: 7. The CDR3 DNA follows: TGCGCCAGCAGCCCAGCACTAGCGGGGGGCCGAGATACGCAGTATTTT. It codes for CASSPALAGGRDTQYF.

This clone appeared a few times. CDR3 sequence: CASSVEGRTEAFF. CDR3 sequence (DNA): TGTGCCAGCAGCGTAGAAGGGAGGACTGAAGCTTTCTTT. The chain joins TRBV9 to TRBJ1-1; D is undetermined. Germline CDR1 and CDR2: SGDLS and YYNGEE. V lost 0 bases, J lost 5 bases, and 8 bases lay in between. The CDR3 covers 13 residues.

The genes are TRBV11-2 and TRBJ2-7; perhaps TRBD2 as D (5 bases). V shed 3 bases and J shed 2 bases, with 8 bases lying between them. Germline V gives CDR1 SGHAT, CDR2 FQNNGV. This CDR3 comprises 13 residues. The CDR3 sequence is CASSLASTYEQYF. CDR3 DNA: TGTGCCAGCAGCTTGGCTAGCACCTACGAGCAGTACTTC.

The chain employs TRBV10-3 and TRBJ2-7, with 15 bases aligning to TRBD2. The J segment lost 0 bases and the V segment lost 2 bases, leaving 2 bases of the junction unmatched. Germline V gene data show CDR1 as ENHRY and CDR2 as SYGVKD. The CDR3 extends over 17 amino acids. CDR3 loop: CAISEPGLAGGSYEQYF. The DNA for the CDR3 is TGTGCCATCAGTGAGCCGGGACTAGCGGGGGGCTCCTACGAGCAGTACTTC.

J is TRBJ1-5 and V is TRBV7-9, with 7 bases fitting TRBD1. Trimming took 1 base from V and 3 from J; bases not matched to a gene: 9. Germline values: CDR1 SEHNR, CDR2 FQNEAQ (reference sequence). The CDR3 spans 17 residues. The CDR3 loop reads CASSLVGTELPNQPQHF. The CDR3 DNA follows: TGTGCCAGCAGCTTAGTAGGGACAGAGCTCCCCAATCAGCCCCAGCATTTT.

The gene calls are TRBV6-4 and TRBJ2-1, with D maybe TRBD2 (7 bases). Trimming removed 3 bases at V and 2 bases at J, with 8 bases between. Germline V gene lookup returns CDR1 MRHNA and CDR2 SNTAGT. The length of the CDR3 is 14 residues. The CDR3 spells CASSEGGPYNEQFF. The CDR3 region has the DNA TGTGCCAGCAGTGAGGGGGGGCCCTACAATGAGCAGTTCTTC.

This rearrangement joins TRBV7-8 to TRBJ1-5, with a weak D call TRBD1 (6 bases). This CDR3 has 16 amino acids. With 0 bases removed from V and 3 bases from J, the gap between germline ends came to 12 bases. Germline V gene lookup returns CDR1 SGHVS and CDR2 FQNEAQ. The CDR3 nucleotides read TGTGCCAGCAGCTTAGCGCTCAGGGGTGACAATCAGCCCCAGCATTTT. It translates to CASSLALRGDNQPQHF.

The rearrangement uses TRBV2 and TRBJ1-5, with 8 bases fitting TRBD1. This CDR3 is built from 15 residues. Germline V gives CDR1 SNHLY, CDR2 FYNNEI. The ends lost 6 bases at V and 1 base at J; junction bases unmatched: 5. This chain's CDR3 is CASREGQASNQPQHF. The CDR3 nucleotides read TGTGCCAGCAGGGAGGGACAGGCCAGCAATCAGCCCCAGCATTTT.